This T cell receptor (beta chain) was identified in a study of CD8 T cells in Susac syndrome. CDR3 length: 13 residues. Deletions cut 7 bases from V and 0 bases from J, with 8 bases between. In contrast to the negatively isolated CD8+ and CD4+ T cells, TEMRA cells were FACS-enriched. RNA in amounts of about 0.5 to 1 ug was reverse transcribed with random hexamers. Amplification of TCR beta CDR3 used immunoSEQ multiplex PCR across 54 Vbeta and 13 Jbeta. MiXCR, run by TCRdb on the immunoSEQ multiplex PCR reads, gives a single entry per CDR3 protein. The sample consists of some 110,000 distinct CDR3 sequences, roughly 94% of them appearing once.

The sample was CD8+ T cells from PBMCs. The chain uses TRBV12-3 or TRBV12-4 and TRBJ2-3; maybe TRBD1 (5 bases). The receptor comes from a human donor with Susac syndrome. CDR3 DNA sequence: TGTGCCAGCAAAGGGGCTAGCACAGATACGCAGTATTTT. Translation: CASKGASTDTQYF.